This T cell receptor beta chain was profiled in a study of blood T cells in healthy people across ages. This CDR3 is 15 amino acids long. J was trimmed by 5 bases and V by 7 bases; bases with no gene match: 12. From germline, CDR1 is SNHLY and CDR2 FYNNEI. Findings of the study overall: Donors of long life had a larger count of naive CD4+ cells and greater diversity than aged donors.

Healthy Caucasian individuals from Russia aged roughly 6 to 100 served as donors. Using a J-beta primer mix together with a sample-barcoded 5' primer, a second PCR was run for roughly 6 to 12 cycles. A single record per CDR3 protein comes from TCRdb applying MiXCR to the 5' RACE reads. The sample has about 730,000 distinct CDR3 sequences, approximately 43% seen once; the top ten hold around 20%. This clonotype was detected only a few times. The antigen is unknown. The rearrangement uses TRBV2 and TRBJ2-5, with TRBD1 identical over 8 bases. The specimen was blood. The source of this sequence is a woman aged 60-75 years in good health. The CDR3 coding sequence is TGTGCCAGCAAACAGCGGACAGGGATGGGGGAGACCCAGTACTTC. It yields the protein CASKQRTGMGETQYF.